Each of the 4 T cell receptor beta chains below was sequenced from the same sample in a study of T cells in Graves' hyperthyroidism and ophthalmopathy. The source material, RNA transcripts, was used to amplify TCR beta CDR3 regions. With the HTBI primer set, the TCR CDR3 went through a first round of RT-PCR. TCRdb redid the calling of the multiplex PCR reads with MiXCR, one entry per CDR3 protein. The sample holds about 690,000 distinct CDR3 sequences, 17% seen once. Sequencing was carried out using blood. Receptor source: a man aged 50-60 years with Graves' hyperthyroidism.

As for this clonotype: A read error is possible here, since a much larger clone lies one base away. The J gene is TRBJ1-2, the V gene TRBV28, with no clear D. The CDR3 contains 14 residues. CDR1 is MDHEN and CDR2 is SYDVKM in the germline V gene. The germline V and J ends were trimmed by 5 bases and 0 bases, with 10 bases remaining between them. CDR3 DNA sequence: TGTGCCAGCAGTGACTGGCCAGCTAACTATGGCTACACCTTC. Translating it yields CASSDWPANYGYTF.

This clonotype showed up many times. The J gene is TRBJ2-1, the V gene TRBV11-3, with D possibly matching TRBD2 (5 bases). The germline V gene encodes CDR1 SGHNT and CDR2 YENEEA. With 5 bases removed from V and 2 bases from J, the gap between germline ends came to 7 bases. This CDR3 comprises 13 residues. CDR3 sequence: CASSPEAYNEQFF. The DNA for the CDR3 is TGTGCCAGCAGCCCGGAGGCCTACAATGAGCAGTTCTTC.

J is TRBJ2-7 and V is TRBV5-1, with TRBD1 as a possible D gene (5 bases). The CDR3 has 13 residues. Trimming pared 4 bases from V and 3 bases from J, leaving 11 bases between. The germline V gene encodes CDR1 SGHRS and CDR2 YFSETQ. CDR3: CASSLQTDYEQYF. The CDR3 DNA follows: TGCGCCAGCAGCCTTCAGACAGACTACGAGCAGTACTTC.

In DNA form, the CDR3 reads TGCGCCAGCAGCCCGGGACAGGGTGACAATCAGCCCCAGCATTTT. It yields the protein CASSPGQGDNQPQHF. The chain employs TRBV5-1 and TRBJ1-5; 9 nucleotides match TRBD1. The CDR3 spans 15 residues. Looked up from germline, CDR1 is SGHRS and CDR2 is YFSETQ. V lost 4 bases and J lost 3; bases outside the gene matches: 5.